This is a list of T cell receptor beta chains from one sample in a study of T cells after yellow fever vaccination. Via MiXCR, TCRdb re-called the 5' RACE reads, giving one row per CDR3 protein. Of nearly 350,000 distinct CDR3 sequences listed, roughly 8.3% are singletons. The input for sequencing was PBMCs, taken about 49 days after the first yellow fever vaccination. These receptors originate from a man between 18 and 29 years old who received the YFV17D yellow fever vaccine. CDR3s include the opening cysteine and the closing phenylalanine or tryptophan. Each record gives: D gene, J gene, V gene, CDR3 protein. The D gene is left open where the match is weak.

D gene: TRBD1; J gene: TRBJ1-2; V gene: TRBV27; CDR3 protein: CASSPRQGANYGYTF
D gene: NA; J gene: TRBJ1-1; V gene: TRBV27; CDR3 protein: CASSFKETTEAFF
D gene: NA; J gene: TRBJ2-1; V gene: TRBV6-5; CDR3 protein: CASSYLQGNNEQFF
D gene: NA; J gene: TRBJ1-6; V gene: TRBV3-1; CDR3 protein: CASSQDEGVYSPLHF
D gene: NA; J gene: TRBJ2-5; V gene: TRBV20-1; CDR3 protein: CSARGGKTKETQYF
D gene: TRBD1; J gene: TRBJ2-1; V gene: TRBV6-5; CDR3 protein: CASSYSKQGYNEQFF
D gene: NA; J gene: TRBJ2-2; V gene: TRBV7-6; CDR3 protein: CASSSSGTTNTGELFF
D gene: NA; J gene: TRBJ2-2; V gene: TRBV7-2; CDR3 protein: CASSPRQISNTGELFF
D gene: TRBD1; J gene: TRBJ1-4; V gene: TRBV3-1; CDR3 protein: CASSTSGQGFGKLFF
D gene: NA; J gene: TRBJ2-1; V gene: TRBV4-2; CDR3 protein: CASSVLDPRGRRDEQFF
D gene: NA; J gene: TRBJ2-3; V gene: TRBV5-1; CDR3 protein: CASSLASSAPDTQYF
D gene: TRBD2; J gene: TRBJ2-2; V gene: TRBV6-5; CDR3 protein: CASSYSWGGNGELFF
D gene: NA; J gene: TRBJ1-1; V gene: TRBV5-1; CDR3 protein: CASSPSGGPTEAFF
D gene: NA; J gene: TRBJ2-3; V gene: TRBV7-2; CDR3 protein: CASSPRRSANTDTQYF
D gene: NA; J gene: TRBJ1-4; V gene: TRBV2; CDR3 protein: CASEGANEKLFF
D gene: NA; J gene: TRBJ2-5; V gene: TRBV29-1; CDR3 protein: CSGEAIQETQYF
D gene: NA; J gene: TRBJ2-7; V gene: TRBV10-3; CDR3 protein: CATLGHIIYEQYF
D gene: TRBD2; J gene: TRBJ2-3; V gene: TRBV5-5; CDR3 protein: CASSLYSSGGFTDTQYF